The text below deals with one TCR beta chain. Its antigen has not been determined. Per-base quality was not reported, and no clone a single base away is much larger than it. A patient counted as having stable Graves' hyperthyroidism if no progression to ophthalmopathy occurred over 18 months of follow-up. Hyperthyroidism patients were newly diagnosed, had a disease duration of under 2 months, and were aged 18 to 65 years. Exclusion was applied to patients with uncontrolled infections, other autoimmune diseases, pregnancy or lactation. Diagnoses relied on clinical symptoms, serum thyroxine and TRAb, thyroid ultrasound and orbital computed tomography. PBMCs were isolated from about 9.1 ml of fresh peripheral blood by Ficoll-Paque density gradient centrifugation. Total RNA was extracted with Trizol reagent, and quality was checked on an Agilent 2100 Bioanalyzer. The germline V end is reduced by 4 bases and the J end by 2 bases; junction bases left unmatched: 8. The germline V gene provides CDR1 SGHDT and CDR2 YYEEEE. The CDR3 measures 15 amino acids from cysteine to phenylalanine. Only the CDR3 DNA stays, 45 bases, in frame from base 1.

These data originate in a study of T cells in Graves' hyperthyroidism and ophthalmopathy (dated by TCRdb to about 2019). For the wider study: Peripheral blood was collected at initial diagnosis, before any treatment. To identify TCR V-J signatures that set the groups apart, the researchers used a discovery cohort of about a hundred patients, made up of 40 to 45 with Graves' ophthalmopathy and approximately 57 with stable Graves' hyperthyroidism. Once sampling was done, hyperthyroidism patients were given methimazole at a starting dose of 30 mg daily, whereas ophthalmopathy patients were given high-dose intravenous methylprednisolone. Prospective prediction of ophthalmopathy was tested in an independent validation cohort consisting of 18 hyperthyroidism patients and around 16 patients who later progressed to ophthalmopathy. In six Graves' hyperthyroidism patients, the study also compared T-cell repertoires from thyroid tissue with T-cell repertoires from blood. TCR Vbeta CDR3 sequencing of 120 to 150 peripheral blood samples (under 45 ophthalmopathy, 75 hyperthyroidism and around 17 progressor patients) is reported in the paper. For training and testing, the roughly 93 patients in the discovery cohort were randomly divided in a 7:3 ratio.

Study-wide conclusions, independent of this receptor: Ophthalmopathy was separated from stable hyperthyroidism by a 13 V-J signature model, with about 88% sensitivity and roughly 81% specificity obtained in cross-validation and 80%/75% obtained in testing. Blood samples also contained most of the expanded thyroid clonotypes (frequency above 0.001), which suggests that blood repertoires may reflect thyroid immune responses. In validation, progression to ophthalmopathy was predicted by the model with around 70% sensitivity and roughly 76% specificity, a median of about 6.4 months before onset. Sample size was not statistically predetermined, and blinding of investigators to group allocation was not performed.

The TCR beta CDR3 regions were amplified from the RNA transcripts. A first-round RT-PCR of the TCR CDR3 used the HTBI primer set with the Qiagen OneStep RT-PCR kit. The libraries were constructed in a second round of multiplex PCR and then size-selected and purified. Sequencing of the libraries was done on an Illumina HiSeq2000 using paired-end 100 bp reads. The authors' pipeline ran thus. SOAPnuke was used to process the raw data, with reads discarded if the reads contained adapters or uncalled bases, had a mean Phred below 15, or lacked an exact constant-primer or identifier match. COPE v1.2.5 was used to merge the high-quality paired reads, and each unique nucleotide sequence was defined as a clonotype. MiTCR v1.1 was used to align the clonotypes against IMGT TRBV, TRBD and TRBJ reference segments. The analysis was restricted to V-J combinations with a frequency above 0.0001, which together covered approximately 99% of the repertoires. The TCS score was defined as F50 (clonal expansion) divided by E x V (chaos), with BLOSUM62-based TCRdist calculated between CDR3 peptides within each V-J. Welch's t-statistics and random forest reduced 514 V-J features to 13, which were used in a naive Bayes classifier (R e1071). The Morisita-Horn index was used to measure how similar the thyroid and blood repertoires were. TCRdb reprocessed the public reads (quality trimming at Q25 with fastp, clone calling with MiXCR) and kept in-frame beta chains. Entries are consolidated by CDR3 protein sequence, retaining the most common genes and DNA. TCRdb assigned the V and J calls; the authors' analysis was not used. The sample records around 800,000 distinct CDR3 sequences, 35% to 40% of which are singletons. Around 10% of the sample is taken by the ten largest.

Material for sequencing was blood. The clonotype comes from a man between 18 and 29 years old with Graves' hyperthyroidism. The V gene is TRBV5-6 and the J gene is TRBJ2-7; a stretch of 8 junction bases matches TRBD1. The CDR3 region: CASSPPDRDPYEQYF. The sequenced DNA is TGTGCCAGCAGCCCCCCGGACAGGGATCCCTACGAGCAGTACTTC.